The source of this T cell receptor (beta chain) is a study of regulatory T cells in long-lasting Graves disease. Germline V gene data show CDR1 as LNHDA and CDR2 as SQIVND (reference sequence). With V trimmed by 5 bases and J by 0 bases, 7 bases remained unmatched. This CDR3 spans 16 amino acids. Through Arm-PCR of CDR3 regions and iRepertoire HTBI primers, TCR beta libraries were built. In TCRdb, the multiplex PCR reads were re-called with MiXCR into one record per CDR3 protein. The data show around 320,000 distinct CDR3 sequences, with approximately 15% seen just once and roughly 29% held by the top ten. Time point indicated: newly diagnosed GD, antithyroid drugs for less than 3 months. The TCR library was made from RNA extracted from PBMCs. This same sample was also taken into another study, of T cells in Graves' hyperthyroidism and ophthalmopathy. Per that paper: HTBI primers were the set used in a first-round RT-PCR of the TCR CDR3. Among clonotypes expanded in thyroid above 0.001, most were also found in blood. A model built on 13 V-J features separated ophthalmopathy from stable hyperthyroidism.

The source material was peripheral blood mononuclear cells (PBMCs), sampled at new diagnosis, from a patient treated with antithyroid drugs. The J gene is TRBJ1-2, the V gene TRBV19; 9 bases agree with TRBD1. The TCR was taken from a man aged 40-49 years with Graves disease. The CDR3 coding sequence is TGTGCCAGTAGTCCCCAGGGACAGGGACCTAACTATGGCTACACCTTC. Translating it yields CASSPQGQGPNYGYTF.